This T cell receptor beta chain originates from a study of blood T cell repertoires in COVID-19. Germline assignment: CDR1 GTSNPN and CDR2 SVGIG (reference sequence). The CDR3 length is 14 residues. V lost 8 bases to trimming and J lost 1 base, with 17 bases between them. Clones were sequenced by immunoSEQ multiplex PCR, and TCRdb holds only the in-frame ones, with some missing. There are fewer than 400,000 clones in the sample; about 85% occur only once, and approximately 1.9% lies in the top ten. The V gene is TRBV30, the J gene TRBJ1-1, with D perhaps TRBD1 (5 bases). Sequencing input: PBMCs or T cells enriched from blood (not recorded which). This TCR came from a woman in her thirties who had been exposed to COVID-19. The CDR3 DNA reads TGTGCCATCGGCCGGCGGGGCGAGAACACTGAAGCTTTCTTT. Its translation: CAIGRRGENTEAFF.